A selection of T cell receptor beta chains follows, all from one sample in a study of T cell changes during pregnancy in multiple sclerosis. Using immunoSEQ multiplex PCR, the repertoire was profiled, and TCRdb retains in-frame clones only, with some absent. Here the sample spans approximately 25,000 clones, 85% to 90% being singletons. The source was CD4+ T cells from peripheral blood mononuclear cells, collected in the first trimester of pregnancy. The receptors were sampled from a female donor in good health, enrolled as a control in a pregnancy study. Each CDR3 is given with its conserved first and last residue. The D gene is left open where the match is weak. Clone size is not always given. Where it is, it says once, few, many or a class for expanded clones.

clone size	V gene	D gene	J gene	CDR3 DNA	CDR3 protein
-	TRBV5-1	-	TRBJ1-3	TGCGCCAGCAGCTTGGCCTCGTCACAGGAATCTGGAAACACCATATATTTT	CASSLASSQESGNTIYF
medium-sized	TRBV7-3	-	TRBJ2-5	TGTGCCAGCAGCAATCCCGGGGGTCCAGAAAGGGAGACCCAGTACTTC	CASSNPGGPERETQYF
-	TRBV7-8	-	TRBJ2-5	TGTGCCAGCAGCTTAGGGGCGGGAAGAGAGACCCAGTACTTC	CASSLGAGRETQYF
-	TRBV15	TRBD1	TRBJ1-2	TGTGCCACCAGCAGATCCTTACTACCGACAGGGGCCGGGCTGGGCTACACCTTC	CATSRSLLPTGAGLGYTF
-	TRBV2	-	TRBJ2-2	TGTGCCAGCAGACTCCGGGACAACGGGGAGCTGTTTTTT	CASRLRDNGELFF
-	TRBV5-1	-	TRBJ2-5	TGCGCCAGCAGCGCCCGACAGATAGAGACCCAGTACTTC	CASSARQIETQYF
-	TRBV2	-	TRBJ1-4	TGTGCCAGCAGGCGGGGGGACGTGGCCTCTGAAAAACTGTTTTTT	CASRRGDVASEKLFF
-	TRBV21-1	-	TRBJ2-1	TGTGCCAGCAGCAACGGACTAGCGGGGGGGCCCGACAATGAGCAGTTCTTC	CASSNGLAGGPDNEQFF
-	TRBV18	TRBD1	TRBJ1-4	TGTGCCAGCTCACCACGCGGGACAGGGGTAACTAATGAAAAACTGTTTTTT	CASSPRGTGVTNEKLFF
-	TRBV18	TRBD2	TRBJ2-3	TGTGCCAGCTCCAGAGGGACTAGCGGGAGTGCTGCAGATACGCAGTATTTT	CASSRGTSGSAADTQYF
-	TRBV30	-	TRBJ1-6	TGTGCCTGGAGTGCCCGACAGACCCATAATTCACCCCTCCACTTT	CAWSARQTHNSPLHF
-	TRBV7-9	-	TRBJ1-4	TGTGCCAGCAAAATTTCAGGAGGGGAAAAACTGTTTTTT	CASKISGGEKLFF
-	TRBV28	-	TRBJ1-5	TGTGCCAGCAGCGTGGGCCTATCTATCGGTGCCCAGCATTTT	CASSVGLSIGAQHF
-	TRBV5-1	-	TRBJ2-5	TGCGCCAGCAGCTTGGATACAGTCCAAGAGACCCAGTACTTC	CASSLDTVQETQYF
once	TRBV6-1	-	TRBJ1-4	TGTGCCAGCAGTCCCGAGTATGAAAAACTGTTTTTT	CASSPEYEKLFF
-	TRBV7-8	TRBD1	TRBJ2-3	TGTGCCAGCAGTCCAGGACAGGGGACAGATACGCAGTATTTT	CASSPGQGTDTQYF
-	TRBV27	TRBD1	TRBJ1-1	TGTGCCAGCAGTTTACAGGGACAGGGGGTGTTCGAAGCTTTCTTT	CASSLQGQGVFEAFF
-	TRBV7-9	-	TRBJ2-2	TGTGCCAGCAGCTTTACAGGGTTTTCTGCCGGGGAGCTGTTTTTT	CASSFTGFSAGELFF
-	TRBV5-1	TRBD2	TRBJ2-1	TGCGCCAGCAGCTGGCTAGCGGGGGGTAGCTCCTACAATGAGCAGTTCTTC	CASSWLAGGSSYNEQFF
medium-sized	TRBV19	TRBD2	TRBJ2-5	TGTGCCAGTAGTATCGGGACTACGCCGGAGACCCAGTACTTC	CASSIGTTPETQYF
-	TRBV19	-	TRBJ1-3	TGTGCCAGTACACAGGGTACCGGAAACACCATATATTTT	CASTQGTGNTIYF
-	TRBV2	TRBD1	TRBJ2-5	TGTGCCAGCAGTGAAGAGACAGGGGGCAGGAAGGCCCAGTACTTC	CASSEETGGRKAQYF
once	TRBV18	-	TRBJ1-4	TGTGCCAGCTCACCCTCTGAAAAACTGTTTTTT	CASSPSEKLFF
-	TRBV4-1	TRBD2	TRBJ2-1	TGCGCCAGCAGCCATGAATCTCCGGGACTAGCGGTCCTCTTC	CASSHESPGLAVLF
-	TRBV15	-	TRBJ2-7	TGTGCCACCAGCAGAGCGGGGTTGGGCACCTACGAGCAGTACTTC	CATSRAGLGTYEQYF
-	TRBV6-5	-	TRBJ1-1	TGTGCCAGCAGTTACGGGGGCAGCAACACTGAAGCTTTCTTT	CASSYGGSNTEAFF
-	TRBV10-3	TRBD2	TRBJ2-1	TGTGCCATCAGTGAGTCGGGTGTAGCGGGAGGCGAGCAGTTCTTC	CAISESGVAGGEQFF
-	TRBV28	TRBD2	TRBJ2-7	TGTGCCAGCAGTCCAGAGACTAGCGGGGGGACGAGCTCCTACGAGCAGTACTTC	CASSPETSGGTSSYEQYF
-	TRBV21-1	-	TRBJ1-1	TGTGCCAGCAGCAAAAAGGCCTACGCGACAGGGGGGAGGAACACTGAAGCTTTCTTT	CASSKKAYATGGRNTEAFF
-	TRBV18	-	TRBJ2-7	TGTGCCAGCTCACCAATCGTACAGCGGTTAGCTCCTTCCTACGAGCAGTACTTC	CASSPIVQRLAPSYEQYF
-	TRBV9	TRBD2	TRBJ2-1	TGTGCCAGCAGCGCCCGAGGGAGGGATGAGCAGTTCTTC	CASSARGRDEQFF
-	TRBV6-6	TRBD1	TRBJ1-2	TGTGCCAGCAGCCCGGACGGGACAGTTGGCTACACCTTC	CASSPDGTVGYTF
-	TRBV7-2	TRBD1	TRBJ2-7	TGTGCCAGCAGCCGGGGACAGAAACCCTACGAGCAGTACTTC	CASSRGQKPYEQYF
-	TRBV6-1	-	TRBJ1-5	TGTGCCAGCAGGTATACCGGGAACTATCAGCCCCAGCATTTT	CASRYTGNYQPQHF
-	TRBV5-1	TRBD1	TRBJ2-6	TGCGCCAGCAGCTTGAAGGGACAGCAATCTGGGGCCAACGTCCTGACTTTC	CASSLKGQQSGANVLTF
-	TRBV4-1	-	TRBJ1-2	TGCGCCAGCAGCCAAGGGACTGCCGATAACTATGGCTACACCTTC	CASSQGTADNYGYTF
-	TRBV7-2	TRBD1	TRBJ1-5	TGTGCCAGCAGCTATAGACAGGGGGATCAGCCCCAGCATTTT	CASSYRQGDQPQHF
once	TRBV5-1	TRBD1	TRBJ2-1	TGCGCCAGCAGCGCCCAACCGGGACAGGGCTCCTACAATGAGCAGTTCTTC	CASSAQPGQGSYNEQFF
-	TRBV19	-	TRBJ1-2	TGTGCCAGTAGTATGCGGGGAAGCTATGGCTACACCTTC	CASSMRGSYGYTF
-	TRBV5-1	TRBD2	TRBJ2-7	TGCGCCAGCAGCTTGCGGGGGGGCCCCTACGAGCAGTACTTC	CASSLRGGPYEQYF
-	TRBV27	-	TRBJ2-1	TGTGCCAGCAGTTTCCGACCTAGCGAGTACAATGAGCAGTTCTTC	CASSFRPSEYNEQFF
once	TRBV6-6	TRBD1	TRBJ2-7	TGTGCCAGCAGCAGACAGGGTTCCTACAAGCAGTACTTC	CASSRQGSYKQYF
few	TRBV30	TRBD1	TRBJ1-1	TGTGCCTGGACTCCTGACAGGGCCGTCACTGAAGCTTTCTTT	CAWTPDRAVTEAFF
-	TRBV5-6	TRBD1	TRBJ1-1	TGTGCCAGCAGTCTAGGACAGGGAGGGTACACTGAAGCTTTCTTT	CASSLGQGGYTEAFF
-	TRBV29-1	TRBD2	TRBJ2-1	TGCAGCGTTGCGGGCTCCGGGACTAGTGGGGATGAGCAGTTCTTC	CSVAGSGTSGDEQFF